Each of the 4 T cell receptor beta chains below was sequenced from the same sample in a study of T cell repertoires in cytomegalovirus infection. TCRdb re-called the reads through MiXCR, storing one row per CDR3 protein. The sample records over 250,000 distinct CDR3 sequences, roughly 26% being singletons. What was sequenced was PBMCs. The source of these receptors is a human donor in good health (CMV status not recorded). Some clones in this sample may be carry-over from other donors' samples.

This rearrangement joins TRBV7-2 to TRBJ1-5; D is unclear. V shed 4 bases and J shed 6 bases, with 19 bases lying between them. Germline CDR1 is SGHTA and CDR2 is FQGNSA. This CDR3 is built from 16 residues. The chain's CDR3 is CASSSLVFPTGQPQHF. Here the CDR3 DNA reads TGTGCCAGCAGCTCCTTAGTGTTCCCAACGGGTCAGCCCCAGCATTTT. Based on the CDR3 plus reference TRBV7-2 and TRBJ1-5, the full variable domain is GAGVSQSPSNKVTEKGKDVELRCDPISGHTALYWYRQSLGQGLEFLIYFQGNSAPDKSGLPSDRFSAERTGGSVSTLTIQRTQQEDSAVYLCASSSLVFPTGQPQHFGDGTRLSIL.

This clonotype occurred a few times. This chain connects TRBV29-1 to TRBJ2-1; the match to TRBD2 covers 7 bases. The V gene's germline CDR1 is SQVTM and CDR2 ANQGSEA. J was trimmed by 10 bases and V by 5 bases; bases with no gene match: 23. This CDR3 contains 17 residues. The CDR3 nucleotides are TGCAGCGTTAAAAGAACAAATTGGACTAGTGAAATACTCGAGCAGTTCTTC. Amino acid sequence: CSVKRTNWTSEILEQFF.

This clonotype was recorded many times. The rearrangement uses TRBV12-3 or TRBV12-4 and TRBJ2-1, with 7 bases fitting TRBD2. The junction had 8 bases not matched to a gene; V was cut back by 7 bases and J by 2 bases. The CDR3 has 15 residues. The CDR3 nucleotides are TGTGCCAGCACCGCCGGGAGGCGGGCCTACAATGAGCAGTTCTTC. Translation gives CASTAGRRAYNEQFF.

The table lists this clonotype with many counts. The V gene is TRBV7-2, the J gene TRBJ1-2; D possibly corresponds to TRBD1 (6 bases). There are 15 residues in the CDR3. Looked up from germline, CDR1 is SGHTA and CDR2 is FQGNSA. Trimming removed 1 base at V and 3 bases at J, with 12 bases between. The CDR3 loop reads CASSLEYRAHYGYTF. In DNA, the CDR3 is TGTGCCAGCAGCTTAGAGTACAGGGCCCACTATGGCTACACCTTC.